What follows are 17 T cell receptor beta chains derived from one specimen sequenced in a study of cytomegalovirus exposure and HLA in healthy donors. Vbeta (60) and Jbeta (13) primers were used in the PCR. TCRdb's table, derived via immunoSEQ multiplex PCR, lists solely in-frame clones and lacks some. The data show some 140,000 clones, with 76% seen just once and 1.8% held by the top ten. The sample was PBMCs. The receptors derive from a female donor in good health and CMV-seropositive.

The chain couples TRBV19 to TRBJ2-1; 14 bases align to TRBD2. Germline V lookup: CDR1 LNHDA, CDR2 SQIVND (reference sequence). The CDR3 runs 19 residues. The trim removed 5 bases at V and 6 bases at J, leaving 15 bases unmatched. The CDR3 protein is CASSSGTSGRPSLSNEQFF. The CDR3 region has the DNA TGTGCCAGTAGTTCCGGGACTAGCGGGAGACCTTCTCTGAGCAATGAGCAGTTCTTC.

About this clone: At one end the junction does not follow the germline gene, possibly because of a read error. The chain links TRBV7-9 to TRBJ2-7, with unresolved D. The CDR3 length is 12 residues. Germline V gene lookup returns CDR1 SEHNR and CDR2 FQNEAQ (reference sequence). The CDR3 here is CSSSHFLGEQYF. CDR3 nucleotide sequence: TGTTCCAGCAGCCACTTCCTTGGCGAGCAGTACTTC.

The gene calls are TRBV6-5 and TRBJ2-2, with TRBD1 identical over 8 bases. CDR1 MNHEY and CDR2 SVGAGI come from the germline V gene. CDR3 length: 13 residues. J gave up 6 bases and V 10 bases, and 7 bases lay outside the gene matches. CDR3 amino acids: CATRQGLPGELFF. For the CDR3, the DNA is TGTGCCACTAGACAGGGGCTGCCCGGGGAGCTGTTTTTT.

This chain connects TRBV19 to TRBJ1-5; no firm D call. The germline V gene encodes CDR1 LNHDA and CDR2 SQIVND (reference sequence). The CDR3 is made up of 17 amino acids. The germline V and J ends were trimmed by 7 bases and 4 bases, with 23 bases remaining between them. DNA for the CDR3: TGTGCCAGTACCCCGGATCCGCGGTTGGGTGAAAATCAGCCCCAGCATTTT. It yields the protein CASTPDPRLGENQPQHF. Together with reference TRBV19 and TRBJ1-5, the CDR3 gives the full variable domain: DGGITQSPKYLFRKEGQNVTLSCEQNLNHDAMYWYRQDPGQGLRLIYYSQIVNDFQKGDIAEGYSVSREKKESFPLTVTSAQKNPTAFYLCASTPDPRLGENQPQHFGDGTRLSIL.

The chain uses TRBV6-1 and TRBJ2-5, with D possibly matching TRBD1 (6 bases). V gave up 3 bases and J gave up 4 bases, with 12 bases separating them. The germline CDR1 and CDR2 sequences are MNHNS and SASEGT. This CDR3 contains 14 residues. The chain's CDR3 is CASSDRGMRETQYF. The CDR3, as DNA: TGTGCCAGCAGTGACAGGGGTATGAGAGAGACCCAGTACTTC.

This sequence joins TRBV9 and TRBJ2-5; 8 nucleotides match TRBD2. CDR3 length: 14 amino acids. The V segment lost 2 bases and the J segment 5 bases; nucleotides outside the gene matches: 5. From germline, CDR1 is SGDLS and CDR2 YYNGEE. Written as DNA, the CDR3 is TGTGCCAGCAGCGTCGGGGGGGGCTGGGAGACCCAGTACTTC. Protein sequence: CASSVGGGWETQYF.

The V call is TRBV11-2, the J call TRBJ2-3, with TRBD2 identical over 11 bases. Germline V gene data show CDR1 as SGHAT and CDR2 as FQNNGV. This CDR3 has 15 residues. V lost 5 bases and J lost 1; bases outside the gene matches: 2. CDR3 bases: TGTGCCAGCAGCCAACTAGCGGGGGGCACAGATACGCAGTATTTT. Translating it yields CASSQLAGGTDTQYF.

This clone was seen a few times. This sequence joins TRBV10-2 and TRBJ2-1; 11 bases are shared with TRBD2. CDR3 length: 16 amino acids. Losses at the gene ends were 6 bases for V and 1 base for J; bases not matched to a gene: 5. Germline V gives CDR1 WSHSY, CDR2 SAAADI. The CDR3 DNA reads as TGCGCCAGCAGGCACCTAGCGGGGGGTTCCTACAATGAGCAGTTCTTC. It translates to CASRHLAGGSYNEQFF.

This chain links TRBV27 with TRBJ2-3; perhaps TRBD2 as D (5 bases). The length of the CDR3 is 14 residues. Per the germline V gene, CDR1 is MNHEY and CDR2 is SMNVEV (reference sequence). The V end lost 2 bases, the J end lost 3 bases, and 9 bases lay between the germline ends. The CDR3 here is CASSLASLTDTQYF. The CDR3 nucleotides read TGTGCCAGCAGTTTAGCTAGCCTAACAGATACGCAGTATTTT.

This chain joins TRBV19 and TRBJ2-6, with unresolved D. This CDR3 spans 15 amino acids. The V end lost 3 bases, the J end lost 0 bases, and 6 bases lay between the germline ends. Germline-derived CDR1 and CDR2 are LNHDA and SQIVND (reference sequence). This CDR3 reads CASSIRASGANVLTF. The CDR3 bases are TGTGCCAGTAGTATTCGAGCCTCTGGGGCCAACGTCCTGACTTTC.

The CDR3 reads CASSYPSETYEQYF. The DNA for the CDR3 is TGTGCCAGCAGTTACCCGTCAGAAACCTACGAGCAGTACTTC. The rearrangement joins TRBV6-5 to TRBJ2-7; D gene ambiguous. Trimming pared 2 bases from V and 2 bases from J, leaving 10 bases between. CDR1 MNHEY and CDR2 SVGAGI come from the germline V gene. The CDR3 is made up of 14 amino acids.

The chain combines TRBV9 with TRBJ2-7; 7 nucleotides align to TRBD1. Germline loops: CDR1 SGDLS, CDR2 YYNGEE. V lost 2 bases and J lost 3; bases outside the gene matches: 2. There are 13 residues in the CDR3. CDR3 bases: TGTGCCAGCAGCGTCTCAGGGGGCTACGAGCAGTACTTC. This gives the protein CASSVSGGYEQYF.

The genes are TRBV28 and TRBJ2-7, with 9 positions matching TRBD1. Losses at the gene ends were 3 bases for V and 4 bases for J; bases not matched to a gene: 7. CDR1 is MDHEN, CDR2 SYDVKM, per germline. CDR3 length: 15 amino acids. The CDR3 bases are TGTGCCAGCAGTTTTTATGGGACAGGGTCTTACGAGCAGTACTTC. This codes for CASSFYGTGSYEQYF.

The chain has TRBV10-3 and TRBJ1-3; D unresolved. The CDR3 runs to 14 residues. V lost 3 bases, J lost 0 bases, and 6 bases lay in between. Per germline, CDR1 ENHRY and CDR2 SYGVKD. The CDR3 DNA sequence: TGTGCCATCAGTGACCCTTTCTCTGGAAACACCATATATTTT. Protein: CAISDPFSGNTIYF.

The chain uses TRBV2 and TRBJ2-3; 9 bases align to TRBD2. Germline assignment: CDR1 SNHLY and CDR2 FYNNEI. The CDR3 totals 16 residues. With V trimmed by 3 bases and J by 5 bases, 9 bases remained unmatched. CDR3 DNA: TGTGCCAGCAGTGAGAGGGTAGCGGGAGCGCAAGATACGCAGTATTTT. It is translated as CASSERVAGAQDTQYF.

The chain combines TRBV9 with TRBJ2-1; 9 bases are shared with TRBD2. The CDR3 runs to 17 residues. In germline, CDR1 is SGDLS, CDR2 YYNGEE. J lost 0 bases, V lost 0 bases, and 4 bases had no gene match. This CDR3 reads CASSVGGSGSSYNEQFF. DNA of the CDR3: TGTGCCAGCAGCGTAGGGGGTAGCGGGAGCTCCTACAATGAGCAGTTCTTC.

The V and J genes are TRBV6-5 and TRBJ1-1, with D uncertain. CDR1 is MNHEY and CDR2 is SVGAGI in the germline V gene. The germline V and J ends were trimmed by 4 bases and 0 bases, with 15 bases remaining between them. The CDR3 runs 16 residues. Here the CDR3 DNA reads TGTGCCAGCAGTTTCTCAGGTCCAGGTATGAACACTGAAGCTTTCTTT. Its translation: CASSFSGPGMNTEAFF.